These 25 T cell receptor beta chains share one sample of origin, sequenced in a study of shared clonotypes between healthy human individuals. Assay: immunoSEQ multiplex PCR; the TCRdb copy retains only in-frame clones and omits some. The profile shows a few hundred thousand clones, roughly 87% of them singletons. Sequencing used memory CD8+ T cells sorted from blood. Subset indicated: CD45RO+ cells pooled with CCR7-negative TemRA cells. All receptors derive from a man aged 18 to 30 in good health.

At least ten counts were recorded for this clone. Other DNA variants within this sample encode the same CDR3. The genes are TRBV11-2 and TRBJ2-3, with 9 bases identical to TRBD1. Looked up from germline, CDR1 is SGHAT and CDR2 is FQNNGV. V lost 5 bases and J lost 1; bases outside the gene matches: 4. The CDR3 consists of 15 residues. The CDR3 loop is CASSTWDRGTDTQYF. The CDR3, as DNA: TGTGCCAGCAGCACCTGGGACAGGGGCACAGATACGCAGTATTTT.

The chain couples TRBV27 to TRBJ2-1; 10 bases agree with TRBD1. Germline V CDR1 and CDR2: MNHEY, SMNVEV (reference sequence). With 0 bases clipped from V and 6 bases from J, the junction kept 5 bases outside the gene matches. The CDR3 extends over 16 amino acids. CDR3 residues: CASSLSPGTGANEQFF. The CDR3 DNA follows: TGTGCCAGCAGTTTATCGCCTGGGACAGGGGCCAATGAGCAGTTCTTC.

The chain links TRBV11-2 to TRBJ2-1; unclear D gene. Trimming left V 7 bases short and J 6 bases short, with 22 bases between. Germline V lookup: CDR1 SGHAT, CDR2 FQNNGV. The CDR3 consists of 16 residues. CDR3 DNA sequence: TGTGCCAGCACCCCTCCCTTCGGGCTTAGGCGCAATGAGCAGTTCTTC. It yields the protein CASTPPFGLRRNEQFF.

J is TRBJ2-7 and V is TRBV30; possible D gene TRBD1, 6 bases. This CDR3 is 13 amino acids long. Germline V gene sequence: CDR1 GTSNPN, CDR2 SVGIG (reference sequence). Trimming removed 7 bases at V and 3 bases at J, with 16 bases between. CDR3 region: CAYESGHSYEQYF. The CDR3 nucleotides read TGTGCCTATGAATCGGGACATAGCTACGAGCAGTACTTC.

CDR3 bases: TGTGCCAGCAGCTTCCCAGGCCTCTCCTATGGCTACACCTTC. It codes for CASSFPGLSYGYTF. V and J are TRBV7-9 and TRBJ1-2, with D hard to call. The CDR3 runs 14 residues. CDR1 and CDR2 (germline): SEHNR, FQNEAQ (reference sequence). The V end lost 3 bases, the J end lost 4 bases, and 12 bases lay between the germline ends.

The chain is built from TRBV5-6 and TRBJ1-6, with TRBD1 matching 7 bases. After removal of 0 bases from V and 0 bases from J, the junction contained 9 bases not matched to a gene. There are 19 residues in the CDR3. Germline V gives CDR1 SGHDT, CDR2 YYEEEE. Written as DNA, the CDR3 is TGTGCCAGCAGCTTGGGGGGACAGCTCTGGAGCTCCTATAATTCACCCCTCCACTTT. Its translation is CASSLGGQLWSSYNSPLHF.

This sequence joins TRBV25-1 and TRBJ2-1; D gene ambiguous. V was pared by 2 bases and J by 8 bases, with 13 bases between. CDR1 is MGHDK and CDR2 is SYGVNS in the germline V gene. The CDR3 has 14 amino acids. Here the CDR3 reads CASSEEGWSYEQFF. The CDR3 region has the DNA TGTGCCAGCAGTGAAGAAGGTTGGTCCTATGAGCAGTTCTTC.

The V gene is TRBV11-2, the J gene TRBJ2-1; no reliable D call. V was pared by 1 base and J by 8 bases, with 6 bases between. Germline CDR1 SGHAT, CDR2 FQNNGV. The CDR3 length is 12 residues. The CDR3 reads CASSLASYEQFF. In DNA form, the CDR3 reads TGTGCCAGCAGCTTAGCGAGCTATGAGCAGTTCTTC.

V and J are TRBV10-3 and TRBJ2-1; the D is unclear. There are 14 residues in the CDR3. Germline V gene sequence: CDR1 ENHRY, CDR2 SYGVKD. V gave up 8 bases and J gave up 3 bases, with 14 bases separating them. Written as DNA, the CDR3 is TGTGCCATCGGAGATAGACCCCTCTACAATGAGCAGTTCTTC. Its translation is CAIGDRPLYNEQFF.

The chain combines TRBV20-1 with TRBJ2-3, with D hard to call. Per germline, CDR1 DFQATT and CDR2 SNEGSKA (reference sequence). Trimming pared 4 bases from V and 11 bases from J, leaving 10 bases between. The CDR3 contains 10 residues. The DNA for the CDR3 is TGCAGTGCTAAAACGGACGAGCAGTATTTT. This sequence encodes CSAKTDEQYF.

This chain joins TRBV4-3 and TRBJ2-3; D uncertain. V lost 0 bases, J lost 1 base, and 14 bases lay in between. CDR1 is LGHNA and CDR2 is YSLEER in the germline V gene. This CDR3 comprises 17 residues. The CDR3 spells CASSQDLASRGTDTQYF. CDR3 DNA: TGCGCCAGCAGCCAAGATCTGGCTTCCCGGGGCACAGATACGCAGTATTTT.

The chain uses TRBV5-6 and TRBJ2-7; the D is unclear. Germline loops: CDR1 SGHDT, CDR2 YYEEEE. Trimming removed 3 bases at V and 3 bases at J, with 4 bases between. The CDR3 has 11 residues. The CDR3: CASSSFYEQYF. In DNA form, the CDR3 reads TGTGCCAGCAGCTCGTTCTACGAGCAGTACTTC.

The V call is TRBV6-1, the J call TRBJ1-2; 8 bases are a match to TRBD1. Germline loops: CDR1 MNHNS, CDR2 SASEGT. The CDR3 extends over 15 amino acids. V lost 4 bases to trimming and J lost 5 bases; unmatched junction nucleotides: 9. The chain's CDR3 is CASSVGTGQDYGYTF. In DNA form, the CDR3 reads TGTGCCAGCAGTGTCGGAACGGGACAGGATTATGGCTACACCTTC.

The chain recombines TRBV28 with TRBJ1-1; the D is unclear. CDR1 and CDR2 (germline): MDHEN, SYDVKM. V shed 2 bases and J shed 1 base, with 8 bases lying between them. The CDR3 covers 14 residues. The CDR3 region is CASSLRQSNTEAFF. CDR3 bases: TGTGCCAGCAGTTTACGGCAATCGAACACTGAAGCTTTCTTT.

This clone has a single count. The chain uses TRBV5-1 and TRBJ1-2; 8 nucleotides align to TRBD1. The germline CDR1 and CDR2 sequences are SGHRS and YFSETQ. The CDR3 covers 16 residues. The J segment lost 8 bases and the V segment lost 3 bases, leaving 15 bases of the junction unmatched. The CDR3 DNA reads as TGCGCCAGCAGCTCCCGGACAGGGAGAAGGGTATGGGGCTACACCTTC. This gives the protein CASSSRTGRRVWGYTF.

The sample holds a few counts of this clone. CDR3: CAWTPGRISGNTIYF. The CDR3 region has the DNA TGTGCCTGGACCCCAGGACGGATCTCTGGAAACACCATATATTTT. The V gene is TRBV30, the J gene TRBJ1-3; D not resolved. V lost 4 bases and J 0 bases, leaving 13 bases between the germline ends. The CDR3 is 15 residues long. CDR1 and CDR2 from the germline V gene are GTSNPN and SVGIG (reference sequence).

This sequence joins TRBV9 and TRBJ2-3, with D possibly being TRBD2 (5 bases). V gave up 3 bases and J gave up 7 bases, with 12 bases separating them. CDR1 is SGDLS and CDR2 is YYNGEE in the germline V gene. The CDR3 loop spans 13 amino acids. The DNA for the CDR3 is TGTGCCAGCAGCGGGCTAGCACAGAATACGCAGTATTTT. It translates to CASSGLAQNTQYF. Full variable domain (remainder filled in from reference TRBV9 and TRBJ2-3): DSGVTQTPKHLITATGQRVTLRCSPRSGDLSVYWYQQSLDQGLQFLIQYYNGEERAKGNILERFSAQQFPDLHSELNLSSLELGDSALYFCASSGLAQNTQYFGPGTRLTVL.

The CDR3 here is CASSEAGPLRGTEAFF. For the CDR3, the DNA is TGCGCCAGCAGTGAGGCAGGGCCTTTACGTGGTACTGAAGCTTTCTTT. This sequence joins TRBV10-2 and TRBJ1-1; tentatively, D is TRBD1 (5 bases). The CDR3 is 16 residues long. Germline-derived CDR1 and CDR2 are WSHSY and SAAADI. V was trimmed by 2 bases and J by 5 bases, leaving 18 bases between them.

This rearrangement joins TRBV5-6 to TRBJ1-2, with D hard to call. Germline V CDR1 and CDR2: SGHDT, YYEEEE. This CDR3 is built from 16 residues. V lost 3 bases to trimming and J lost 2 bases, with 17 bases between them. CDR3 sequence: CASSSFGGEKNYGYTF. CDR3 in DNA: TGTGCCAGCAGCTCCTTCGGTGGGGAAAAGAACTATGGCTACACCTTC. Looking up the rest from reference TRBV5-6 and TRBJ1-2 gives the full variable domain: DAGVTQSPTHLIKTRGQQVTLRCSPKSGHDTVSWYQQALGQGPQFIFQYYEEEERQRGNFPDRFSGHQFPNYSSELNVNALLLGDSALYLCASSSFGGEKNYGYTFGSGTRLTVV.

The chain uses TRBV2 and TRBJ2-1; 7 nucleotides agree with TRBD2. The CDR3 is made up of 17 amino acids. Trimming took 4 bases from V and 2 from J; bases not matched to a gene: 11. Germline V CDR1 and CDR2: SNHLY, FYNNEI. The CDR3, as DNA: TGTGCCAGCAGTGGGCCTGGAGCGGGATCCGCCTACAATGAGCAGTTCTTC. Amino acids: CASSGPGAGSAYNEQFF.

The DNA for the CDR3 is TGTGCCAGCAGTGAGCACGACTACACTGAAGCTTTCTTT. Amino acids: CASSEHDYTEAFF. This sequence joins TRBV6-4 and TRBJ1-1; D unclear. V lost 3 bases and J lost 3, with 8 bases in between. This CDR3 is built from 13 residues. CDR1 and CDR2 from the germline V gene are MRHNA and SNTAGT.

The rearrangement links TRBV6-5 to TRBJ2-3; 9 bases match TRBD1. Trimming removed 7 bases from V and 6 bases from J; junction bases left unmatched: 5. Germline lookup yields CDR1 MNHEY and CDR2 SVGAGI. CDR3 length: 13 amino acids. The CDR3 loop is CASTRDRADTQYF. In DNA form, the CDR3 reads TGTGCCAGCACACGGGACAGGGCCGATACGCAGTATTTT.

The rearrangement uses TRBV11-2 and TRBJ1-6, with D unclear. The CDR3 has 15 amino acids. From germline, CDR1 is SGHAT and CDR2 FQNNGV. V was cut by 1 base and J by 7 bases, with 11 bases left in between. CDR3: CASSLVGLVNSPLHF. The CDR3 coding sequence is TGTGCCAGCAGCTTAGTGGGTCTAGTGAATTCACCCCTCCACTTT. The full variable domain, with the rest looked up from reference TRBV11-2 and TRBJ1-6, is EAGVAQSPRYKIIEKRQSVAFWCNPISGHATLYWYQQILGQGPKLLIQFQNNGVVDDSQLPKDRFSAERLKGVDSTLKIQPAKLEDSAVYLCASSLVGLVNSPLHFGNGTRLTVT.

This sequence joins TRBV5-1 and TRBJ2-3, with 7 bases fitting TRBD2. The germline gives CDR1 SGHRS, CDR2 YFSETQ. The CDR3 extends over 15 amino acids. The J segment lost 6 bases and the V segment lost 2 bases, leaving 9 bases of the junction unmatched. The CDR3 sequence is CASSFRTSSIDTQYF. CDR3 nucleotide sequence: TGCGCCAGCAGCTTCCGGACTAGTTCAATCGATACGCAGTATTTT.

This chain links TRBV11-2 with TRBJ2-3; 9 bases are shared with TRBD2. This CDR3 contains 15 residues. V gave up 1 base and J gave up 5 bases; unmatched junction bases: 4. Per the germline V gene, CDR1 is SGHAT and CDR2 is FQNNGV. The CDR3 loop is CASSLVPAGGDTQYF. The CDR3 region has the DNA TGTGCCAGCAGCTTAGTGCCAGCGGGAGGAGATACGCAGTATTTT.